Only a few counts were recorded for the clone carrying this T cell receptor (beta chain). Its specificity is not known. These data belong to a study of CD8+CD57+ T cells in acquired aplastic anemia. Across the study: Sorted cells (CD4+ and CD8+) yielded DNA amounts that averaged around 3.5 ug. Study results and caveats: Controls did not differ significantly from patients in CD8+ Simpson's diversity. Patients and controls shared 25 to 35 CD8+ CDR3 sequences, highly expressed in patients.

CDR3 and TCR beta VDJ profiling relied on a genomic DNA template. Each CDR3 protein gets one entry after TCRdb re-called the reads with MiXCR. The sample includes some 280,000 distinct CDR3 sequences, roughly three fifths seen only once; the top ten take around 7.6%. The receptor comes from a human donor with severe aplastic anemia or a healthy control (not recorded which). Input material: sorted CD4+, CD8+, or CD8+CD57+ T cells (not recorded which) from PBMCs.

The CDR3 DNA reads TGTGCCAGCAGTGAAGTCGGCAGGGCGACTGAAGCTTTCTTT. Its translation is CASSEVGRATEAFF. This rearrangement joins TRBV2 to TRBJ1-1; D might be TRBD1 (5 bases). The V gene lost 1 base and the J gene lost 5 bases, with 11 bases spanning the gap. This CDR3 is 14 amino acids long. The V gene's germline CDR1 is SNHLY and CDR2 FYNNEI.